This T cell receptor beta chain stems from a study of OX40 agonist ivuxolimab in advanced cancers. Across the whole study: In this cohort, patients received ivuxolimab, an agonistic anti-OX40 (CD134) antibody. A male proportion of about 80% was recorded, with mean age approximately 64 years and range roughly 23 to 79.

With respect to this clone: Antigen: not known.

Using immunoSEQ multiplex PCR, the repertoire was profiled, and TCRdb retains in-frame clones only, with some absent. The sample has about 62,000 clones, about four fifths seen once. Study-level results: Patients who responded partially at 0.1-3.0 mg/kg showed clonal expansion ranking among the lowest.

The germline CDR1 and CDR2 sequences are MDHEN and SYDVKM. The trim removed 6 bases at V and 0 bases at J, leaving 3 bases unmatched. The CDR3 sequence is 16 residues long. This clonotype was sampled from an adult with an advanced solid tumor such as melanoma, head and neck, liver or kidney cancer. This sequence joins TRBV28 and TRBJ2-2; 11 bases map to TRBD2. The sample here was CD4+ or CD8+ T cells sorted from blood, taken in a trial of the OX40 agonist ivuxolimab. CDR3 sequence (DNA): TGTGCCAGCAGGCTTAGCGGGGGGGCGAACACCGGGGAGCTGTTTTTT. Translation: CASRLSGGANTGELFF.